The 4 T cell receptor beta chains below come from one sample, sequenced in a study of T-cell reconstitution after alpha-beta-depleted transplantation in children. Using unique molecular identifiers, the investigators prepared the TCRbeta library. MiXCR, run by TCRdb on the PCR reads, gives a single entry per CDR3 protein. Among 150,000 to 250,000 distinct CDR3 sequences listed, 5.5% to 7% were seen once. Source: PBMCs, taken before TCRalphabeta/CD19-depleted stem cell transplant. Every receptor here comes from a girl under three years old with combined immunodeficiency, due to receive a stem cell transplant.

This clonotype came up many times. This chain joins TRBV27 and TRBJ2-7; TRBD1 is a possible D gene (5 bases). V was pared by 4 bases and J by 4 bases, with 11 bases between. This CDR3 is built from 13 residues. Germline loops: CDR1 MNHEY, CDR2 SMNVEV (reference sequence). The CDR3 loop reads CASSYGRAYEQYF. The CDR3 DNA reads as TGTGCCAGCAGTTACGGCAGGGCTTACGAGCAGTACTTC.

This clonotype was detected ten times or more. This CDR3 reads CASSLARLASYNSPLHF. Written as DNA, the CDR3 is TGTGCCAGCAGCTTGGCGAGGCTCGCCTCCTATAATTCACCCCTCCACTTT. V gene TRBV7-8 combines with J gene TRBJ1-6; D remains unclear. The germline V gene encodes CDR1 SGHVS and CDR2 FQNEAQ. The CDR3 contains 17 residues. V lost 3 bases, J lost 0 bases, and 12 bases lay in between. The full variable domain, in which reference TRBV7-8 and TRBJ1-6 provide the parts outside the CDR3, is GAGVSQSPRYKVAKRGQDVALRCDPISGHVSLFWYQQALGQGPEFLTYFQNEAQLDKSGLPSDRFFAERPEGSVSTLKIQRTQQEDSAVYLCASSLARLASYNSPLHFGNGTRLTVT.

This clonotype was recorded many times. The DNA for the CDR3 is TGTGCCAGCAGCTCCCTGGGACAGAGAAACAATGAGCAGTTCTTC. It yields the protein CASSSLGQRNNEQFF. The chain employs TRBV9 and TRBJ2-1, with 7 bases matching TRBD1. The ends lost 4 bases at V and 5 bases at J; junction bases unmatched: 9. CDR3 length: 15 residues. Germline V lookup: CDR1 SGDLS, CDR2 YYNGEE.

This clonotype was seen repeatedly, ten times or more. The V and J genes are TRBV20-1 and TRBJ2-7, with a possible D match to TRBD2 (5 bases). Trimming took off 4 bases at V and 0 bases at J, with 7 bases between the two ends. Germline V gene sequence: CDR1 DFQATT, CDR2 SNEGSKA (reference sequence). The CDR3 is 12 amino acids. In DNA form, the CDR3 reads TGCAGTGCTAAGCGGAGCTCCTACGAGCAGTACTTC. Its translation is CSAKRSSYEQYF.